This TCR beta chain was observed in a study of cytomegalovirus exposure and HLA in healthy donors. Study context: Researchers previously reported finding 90 million to 120 million unique TCR beta sequences from roughly 200 million T cells. Study-wide results and caveats: Only CMV serostatus was available as immune exposure information.

Germline-derived CDR1 and CDR2 are SGHTA and FQGNSA. V was shortened by 5 bases and J by 6 bases, with 8 bases between the two germline ends. CDR3 length: 11 residues. PCR employed 60 Vbeta and 13 Jbeta primers. Sequenced by immunoSEQ multiplex PCR; TCRdb stores in-frame clones only, minus some. The sample carries 130,000 or so clones, about three quarters recorded once. A note on this clone: Its specificity is not known.

The sample consisted of PBMCs. The V and J genes are TRBV7-2 and TRBJ2-7; D uncertain. This TCR derives from a woman aged 35 to 49 in good health and CMV-seronegative. CDR3 nucleotide sequence: TGTGCCAGCAGCGCGGAACGCGAGCAGTACTTC. It codes for CASSAEREQYF.